This T cell receptor (beta chain) was observed in a study of PD-1 blockade in classical Hodgkin lymphoma. Overall study results and limits: Baseline TCR diversity was reportedly lower in newly diagnosed patients than in healthy donors. It was reported as lower still in relapsed/refractory patients.

Relapses following autologous stem cell transplantation were seen in all patients, with brentuximab vedotin exposure varying. Patients' outcomes at their best amounted to complete response, partial response or progressive disease. Here immunoSEQ multiplex PCR was the method, and the copy in TCRdb shows in-frame clones only, minus some. Here the sample spans 50,000 to 75,000 clones, approximately 90% being singletons. About this clone itself: Its antigen is undetermined.

This specimen was peripheral blood mononuclear cells (PBMCs), taken before the second cycle of nivolumab. The sequence came from a human donor with classical Hodgkin lymphoma.

CDR3 bases: TGCGCCAGCAGCTTGGGAGCCCAAAGCACAGATACGCAGTATTTT. It specifies CASSLGAQSTDTQYF. V is TRBV5-1 and J is TRBJ2-3; D remains ambiguous. This CDR3 has 15 residues. Trimming stripped 0 bases from V and 0 bases from J, with 8 bases between. Germline V gene sequence: CDR1 SGHRS, CDR2 YFSETQ.